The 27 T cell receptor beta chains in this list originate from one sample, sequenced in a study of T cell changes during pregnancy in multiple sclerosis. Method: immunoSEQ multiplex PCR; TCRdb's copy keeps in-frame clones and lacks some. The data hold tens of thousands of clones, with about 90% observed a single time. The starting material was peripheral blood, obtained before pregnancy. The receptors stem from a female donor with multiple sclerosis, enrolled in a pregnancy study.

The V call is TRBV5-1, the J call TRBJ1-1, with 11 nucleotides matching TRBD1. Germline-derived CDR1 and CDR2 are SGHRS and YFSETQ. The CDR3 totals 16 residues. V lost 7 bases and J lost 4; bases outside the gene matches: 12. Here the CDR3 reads CASALGQGVLGTEAFF. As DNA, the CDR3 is TGCGCCAGCGCCCTGGGACAGGGGGTGTTGGGCACTGAAGCTTTCTTT.

For the CDR3, the DNA is TGTGCCAGCAGTCAAGGGAGGGATAGTCAGCCCCAGCATTTT. It yields the protein CASSQGRDSQPQHF. V is TRBV6-5 and J is TRBJ1-5; D gene ambiguous. Deletions cut 5 bases from V and 6 bases from J, with 14 bases between. CDR3 length: 14 residues. Germline assignment: CDR1 MNHEY and CDR2 SVGAGI.

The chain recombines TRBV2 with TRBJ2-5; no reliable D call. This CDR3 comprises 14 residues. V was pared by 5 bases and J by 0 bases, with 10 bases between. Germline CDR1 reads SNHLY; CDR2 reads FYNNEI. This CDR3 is CASSRTANQETQYF. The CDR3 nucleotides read TGTGCCAGCAGTAGAACAGCAAACCAAGAGACCCAGTACTTC.

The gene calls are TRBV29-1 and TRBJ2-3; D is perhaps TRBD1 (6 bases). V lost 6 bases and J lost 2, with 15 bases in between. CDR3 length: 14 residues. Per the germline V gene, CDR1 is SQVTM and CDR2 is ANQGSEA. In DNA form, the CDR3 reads TGCAGCGTGAGACAGGCGGCCCTCACAGATACGCAGTATTTT. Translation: CSVRQAALTDTQYF.

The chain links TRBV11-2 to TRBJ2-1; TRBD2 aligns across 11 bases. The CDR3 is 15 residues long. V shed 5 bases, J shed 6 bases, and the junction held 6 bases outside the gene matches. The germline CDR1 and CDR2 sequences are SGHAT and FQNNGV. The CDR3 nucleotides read TGTGCCAGCAGCGGTAGCGGGAGGGCCTTCAATGAGCAGTTCTTC. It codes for CASSGSGRAFNEQFF.

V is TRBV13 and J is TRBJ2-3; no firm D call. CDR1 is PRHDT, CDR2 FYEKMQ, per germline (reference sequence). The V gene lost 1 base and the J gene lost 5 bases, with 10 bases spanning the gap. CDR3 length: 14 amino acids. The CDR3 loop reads CASSLATRGDTQYF. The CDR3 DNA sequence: TGTGCCAGCAGCTTAGCCACTCGCGGAGATACGCAGTATTTT.

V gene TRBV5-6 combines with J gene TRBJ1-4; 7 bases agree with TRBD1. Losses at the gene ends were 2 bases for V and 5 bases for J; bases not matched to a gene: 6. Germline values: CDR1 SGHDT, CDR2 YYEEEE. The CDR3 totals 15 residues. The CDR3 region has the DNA TGTGCCAGCAGCTTTCCGGGACAGCTAAATGAAAAACTGTTTTTT. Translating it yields CASSFPGQLNEKLFF.

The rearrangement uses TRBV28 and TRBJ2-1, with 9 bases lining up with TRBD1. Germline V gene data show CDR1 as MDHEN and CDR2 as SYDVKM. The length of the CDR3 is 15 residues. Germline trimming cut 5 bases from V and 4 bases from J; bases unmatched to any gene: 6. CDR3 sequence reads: CASSPDRGTYNEQFF. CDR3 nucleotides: TGTGCCAGCAGTCCGGACAGGGGAACTTACAATGAGCAGTTCTTC.

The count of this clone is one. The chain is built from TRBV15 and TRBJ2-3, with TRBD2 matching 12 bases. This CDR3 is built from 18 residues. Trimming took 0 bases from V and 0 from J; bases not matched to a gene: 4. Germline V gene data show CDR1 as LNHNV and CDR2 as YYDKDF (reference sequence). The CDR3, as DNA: TGTGCCACCAGCAGAGACCTAGCGGGAGGGTATAGCACAGATACGCAGTATTTT. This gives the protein CATSRDLAGGYSTDTQYF.

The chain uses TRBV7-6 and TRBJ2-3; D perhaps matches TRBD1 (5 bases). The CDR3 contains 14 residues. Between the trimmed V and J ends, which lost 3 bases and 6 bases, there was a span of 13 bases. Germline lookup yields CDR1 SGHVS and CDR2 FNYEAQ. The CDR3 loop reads CASSLGQGWDTQYF. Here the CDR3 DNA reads TGTGCCAGCAGCTTGGGGCAGGGATGGGATACGCAGTATTTT.

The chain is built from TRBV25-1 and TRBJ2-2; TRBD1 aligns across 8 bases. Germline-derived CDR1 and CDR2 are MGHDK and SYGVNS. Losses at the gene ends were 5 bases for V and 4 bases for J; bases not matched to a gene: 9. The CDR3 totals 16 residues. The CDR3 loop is CASSRDRGLGTGELFF. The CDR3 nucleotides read TGTGCCAGCAGTCGCGACAGGGGATTGGGCACCGGGGAGCTGTTTTTT.

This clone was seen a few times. The CDR3, as DNA: TGTGCCAGCAGCCAGGACAGGTCCGAAGAGACCCAGTACTTC. Its translation is CASSQDRSEETQYF. The genes are TRBV5-4 and TRBJ2-5; 7 bases align to TRBD1. Germline-derived CDR1 and CDR2 are SGHNT and YYREEE (reference sequence). This CDR3 is built from 14 residues. Trimming at V came to 4 bases and at J to 3 bases, leaving 6 bases not matched to a gene.

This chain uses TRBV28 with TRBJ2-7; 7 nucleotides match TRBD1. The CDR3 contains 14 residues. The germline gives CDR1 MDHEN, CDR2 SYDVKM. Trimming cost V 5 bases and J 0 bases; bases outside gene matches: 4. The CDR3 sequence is CASSAWDSSYEQYF. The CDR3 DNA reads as TGTGCCAGCAGTGCATGGGACAGCTCCTACGAGCAGTACTTC.

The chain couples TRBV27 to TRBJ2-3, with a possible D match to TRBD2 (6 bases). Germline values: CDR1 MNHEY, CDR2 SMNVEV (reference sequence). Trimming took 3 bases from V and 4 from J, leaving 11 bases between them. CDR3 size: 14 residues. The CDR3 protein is CASSFGLSADTQYF. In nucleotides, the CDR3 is TGTGCCAGCAGTTTCGGACTAAGCGCAGATACGCAGTATTTT.

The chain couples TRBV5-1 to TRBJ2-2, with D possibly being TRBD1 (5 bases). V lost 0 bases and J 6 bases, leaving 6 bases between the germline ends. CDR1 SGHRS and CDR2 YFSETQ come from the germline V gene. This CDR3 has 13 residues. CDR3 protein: CASSLEGAGELFF. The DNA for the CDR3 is TGCGCCAGCAGCTTGGAAGGGGCCGGGGAGCTGTTTTTT.

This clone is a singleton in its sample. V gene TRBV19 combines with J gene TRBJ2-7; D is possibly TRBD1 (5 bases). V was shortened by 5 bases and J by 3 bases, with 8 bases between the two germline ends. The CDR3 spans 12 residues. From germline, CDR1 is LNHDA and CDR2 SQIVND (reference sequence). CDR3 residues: CASSRDSYEQYF. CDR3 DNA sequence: TGTGCCAGTAGTCGCGACAGCTACGAGCAGTACTTC.

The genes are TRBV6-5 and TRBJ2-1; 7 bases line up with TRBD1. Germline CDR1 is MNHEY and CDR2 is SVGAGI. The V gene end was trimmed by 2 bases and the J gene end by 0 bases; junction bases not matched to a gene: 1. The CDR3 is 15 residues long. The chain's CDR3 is CASSYRGLSYNEQFF. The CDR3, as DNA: TGTGCCAGCAGTTACAGGGGGCTCTCCTACAATGAGCAGTTCTTC.

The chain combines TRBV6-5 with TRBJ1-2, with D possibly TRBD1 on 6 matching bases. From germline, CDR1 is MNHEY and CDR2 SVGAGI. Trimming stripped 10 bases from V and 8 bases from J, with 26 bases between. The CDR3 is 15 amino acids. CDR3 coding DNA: TGTGCCACCAGGGGCGGGGGGGCCCCCGTTTGGGGCTACACCTTC. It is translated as CATRGGGAPVWGYTF.

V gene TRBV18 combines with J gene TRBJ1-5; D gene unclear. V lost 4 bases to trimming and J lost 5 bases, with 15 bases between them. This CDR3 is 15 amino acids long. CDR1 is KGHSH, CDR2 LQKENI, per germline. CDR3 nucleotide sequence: TGTGCCAGCTCACTCCGCGAGTGGAGACATCAGCCCCAGCATTTT. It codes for CASSLREWRHQPQHF.

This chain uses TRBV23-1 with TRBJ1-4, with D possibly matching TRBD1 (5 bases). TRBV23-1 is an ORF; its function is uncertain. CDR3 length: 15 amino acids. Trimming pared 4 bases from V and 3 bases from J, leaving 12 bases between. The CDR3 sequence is CASSPLTAPNEKLFF. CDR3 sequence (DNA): TGCGCCAGCAGTCCTTTGACAGCGCCTAATGAAAAACTGTTTTTT.

CDR3 loop: CASRPTGLLRNEQFF. As DNA, the CDR3 is TGTGCCAGCAGGCCGACGGGACTCCTAAGGAATGAGCAGTTCTTC. This rearrangement joins TRBV2 to TRBJ2-1, with D possibly being TRBD2 (6 bases). Trimming took off 6 bases at V and 7 bases at J, with 19 bases between the two ends. Looked up from germline, CDR1 is SNHLY and CDR2 is FYNNEI. The CDR3 covers 15 residues. Full variable domain (rest looked up from reference TRBV2 and TRBJ2-1): EPEVTQTPSHQVTQMGQEVILRCVPISNHLYFYWYRQILGQKVEFLVSFYNNEISEKSEIFDDQFSVERPDGSNFTLKIRSTKLEDSAMYFCASRPTGLLRNEQFFGPGTRLTVL.

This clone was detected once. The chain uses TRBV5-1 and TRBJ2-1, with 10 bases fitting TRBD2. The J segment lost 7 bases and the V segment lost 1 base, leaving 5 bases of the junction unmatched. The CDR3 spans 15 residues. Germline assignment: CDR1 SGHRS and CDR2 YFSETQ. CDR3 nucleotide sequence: TGCGCCAGCAGCTTGACTAGCGGGACGGGAAATGAGCAGTTCTTC. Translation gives CASSLTSGTGNEQFF. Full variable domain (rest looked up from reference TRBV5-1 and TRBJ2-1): KAGVTQTPRYLIKTRGQQVTLSCSPISGHRSVSWYQQTPGQGLQFLFEYFSETQRNKGNFPGRFSGRQFSNSRSEMNVSTLELGDSALYLCASSLTSGTGNEQFFGPGTRLTVL.

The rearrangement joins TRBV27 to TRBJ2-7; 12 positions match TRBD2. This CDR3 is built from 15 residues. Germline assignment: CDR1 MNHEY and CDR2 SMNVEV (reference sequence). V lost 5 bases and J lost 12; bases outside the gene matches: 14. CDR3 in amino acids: CASSLSGLAGSVRYF. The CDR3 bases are TGTGCCAGCAGTCTCTCAGGACTAGCGGGATCCGTACGGTACTTC.

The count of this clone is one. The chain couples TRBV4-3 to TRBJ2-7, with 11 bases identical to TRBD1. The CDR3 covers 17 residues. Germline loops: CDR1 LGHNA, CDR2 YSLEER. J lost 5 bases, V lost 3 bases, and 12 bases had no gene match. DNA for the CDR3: TGCGCCAGCAGCCAGCTACCAACCGGACAGGGGGCCGACGAGCAGTACTTC. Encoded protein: CASSQLPTGQGADEQYF.

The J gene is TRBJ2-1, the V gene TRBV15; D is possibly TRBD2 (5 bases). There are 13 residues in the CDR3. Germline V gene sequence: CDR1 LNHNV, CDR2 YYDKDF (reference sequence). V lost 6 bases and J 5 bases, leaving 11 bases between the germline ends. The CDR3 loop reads CATSLWRNNEQFF. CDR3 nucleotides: TGTGCCACCAGTCTCTGGAGGAACAATGAGCAGTTCTTC.

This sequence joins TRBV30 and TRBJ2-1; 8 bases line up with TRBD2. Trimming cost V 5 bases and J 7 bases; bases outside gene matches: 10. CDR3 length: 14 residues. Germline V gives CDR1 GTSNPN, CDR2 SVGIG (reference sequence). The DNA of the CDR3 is TGTGCCTGGGGGGGGCTAGCGGGTTCAAATGAGCAGTTCTTC. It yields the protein CAWGGLAGSNEQFF. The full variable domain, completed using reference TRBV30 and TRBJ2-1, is SQTIHQWPATLVQPVGSPLSLECTVEGTSNPNLYWYRQAAGRGLQLLFYSVGIGQISSEVPQNLSASRPQDRQFILSSKKLLLSDSGFYLCAWGGLAGSNEQFFGPGTRLTVL.

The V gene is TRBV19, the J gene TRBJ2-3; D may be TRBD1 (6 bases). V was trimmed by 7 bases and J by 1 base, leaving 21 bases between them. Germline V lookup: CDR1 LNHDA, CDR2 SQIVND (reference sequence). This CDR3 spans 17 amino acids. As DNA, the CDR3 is TGTGCCAGTACCCGTTGGGGGCTACAATACCGCACAGATACGCAGTATTTT. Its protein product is CASTRWGLQYRTDTQYF.